Below are 25 T cell receptor beta chains sequenced from a single sample in a study of blood T cell repertoires in COVID-19 (dated by TCRdb to 2018 to 2021). The library came from the immunoSEQ multiplex PCR assay. TCRdb provides this immuneACCESS table in a form limited to in-frame rearrangements. Some clones are lacking; in checked studies, under half of them reflect an unresolved V gene, and why the rest are absent is not known. This sample holds 250,000 to 300,000 clones; roughly 90% were observed only once. The ten largest clones add up to approximately 10% of the sample. The sequencing sample was made of peripheral blood. These receptor sequences come from a young woman with COVID-19, enrolled during active disease.

The chain couples TRBV10-3 to TRBJ2-7; 16 bases align to TRBD2. The CDR3 is made up of 16 amino acids. Germline lookup yields CDR1 ENHRY and CDR2 SYGVKD. The V and J ends lost 6 bases and 3 bases, in that order; junction bases with no gene match: 5. CDR3 amino acids: CAISPGLAGGIYEQYF. CDR3 coding DNA: TGTGCCATCAGCCCGGGACTAGCGGGAGGGATCTACGAGCAGTACTTC.

The chain has TRBV2 and TRBJ2-3; 12 bases map to TRBD2. The CDR3 covers 18 residues. Per the germline V gene, CDR1 is SNHLY and CDR2 is FYNNEI. J lost 4 bases, V lost 0 bases, and 8 bases had no gene match. CDR3 loop: CASSEALRASGRADTQYF. The DNA of the CDR3 is TGTGCCAGCAGTGAAGCGCTGAGGGCTAGCGGGAGGGCAGATACGCAGTATTTT. Looking up the rest from reference TRBV2 and TRBJ2-3 gives the full variable domain: EPEVTQTPSHQVTQMGQEVILRCVPISNHLYFYWYRQILGQKVEFLVSFYNNEISEKSEIFDDQFSVERPDGSNFTLKIRSTKLEDSAMYFCASSEALRASGRADTQYFGPGTRLTVL.

The rearrangement uses TRBV2 and TRBJ1-5; weak D call: TRBD1 (5 bases). The germline V and J ends were trimmed by 5 bases and 3 bases, with 11 bases remaining between them. Germline CDR1 and CDR2: SNHLY and FYNNEI. The CDR3 extends over 14 amino acids. CDR3 sequence reads: CASSPRVSNQPQHF. The CDR3 DNA is TGTGCCAGCAGTCCCAGGGTATCCAATCAGCCCCAGCATTTT.

The chain joins TRBV7-9 to TRBJ2-2; D uncertain. There are 12 residues in the CDR3. From germline, CDR1 is SEHNR and CDR2 FQNEAQ (reference sequence). With 1 base removed from V and 11 bases from J, the gap between germline ends came to 8 bases. CDR3 nucleotide sequence: TGTGCCAGCAGCTTAGACCGCGTCGAGCTGTTTTTT. It specifies CASSLDRVELFF.

This chain uses TRBV6-5 with TRBJ1-1; tentative D call: TRBD1 (5 bases). The germline V and J ends were trimmed by 4 bases and 0 bases, with 9 bases remaining between them. Germline assignment: CDR1 MNHEY and CDR2 SVGAGI. This CDR3 has 14 residues. The CDR3 DNA follows: TGTGCCAGCAGTTCGGACACCTTGAACACTGAAGCTTTCTTT. It specifies CASSSDTLNTEAFF.

J is TRBJ1-1 and V is TRBV29-1; D might be TRBD1 (5 bases). The germline V gene has CDR1 SQVTM and CDR2 ANQGSEA. V was clipped by 4 bases and J by 0 bases, with 18 bases between them. This CDR3 comprises 16 residues. DNA of the CDR3: TGCAGCGTTGTTCTTTCCAGGGCCTTGATGAACACTGAAGCTTTCTTT. Translating it yields CSVVLSRALMNTEAFF.

This chain links TRBV11-2 with TRBJ2-7; D ambiguous. CDR1 and CDR2 from the germline V gene are SGHAT and FQNNGV. Trimming removed 5 bases from V and 6 bases from J, with 8 bases in between. CDR3 length: 11 amino acids. The CDR3 reads CASSPQAEQYF. CDR3 in DNA: TGTGCCAGCAGCCCCCAAGCCGAGCAGTACTTC.

The rearrangement joins TRBV4-1 to TRBJ1-5; D gene unclear. The V and J ends lost 0 bases and 7 bases respectively, with 13 bases between them. Looked up from germline, CDR1 is MGHRA and CDR2 is YSYEKL. This CDR3 is 15 amino acids long. CDR3 residues: CASSQDKGGGQPQHF. Written as DNA, the CDR3 is TGCGCCAGCAGCCAAGATAAGGGAGGTGGGCAGCCCCAGCATTTT.

The chain is built from TRBV28 and TRBJ2-3, with TRBD1 matching over 10 bases. The CDR3 length is 17 residues. In germline, CDR1 is MDHEN, CDR2 SYDVKM. V lost 6 bases and J lost 5; bases outside the gene matches: 14. The CDR3 DNA is TGTGCCAGCAGCCTGATTTCCGGGACAGGGGTCAGAGATACGCAGTATTTT. Amino acid sequence: CASSLISGTGVRDTQYF.

Only a few counts were recorded for this clone. The chain is built from TRBV28 and TRBJ1-5; no firm D call. There are 13 residues in the CDR3. The V end lost 7 bases, the J end lost 6 bases, and 13 bases lay between the germline ends. Germline V gives CDR1 MDHEN, CDR2 SYDVKM. The CDR3 protein is CASINNRGQPQHF. The CDR3 region has the DNA TGTGCCAGCATCAACAATCGGGGTCAGCCCCAGCATTTT.

The rearrangement uses TRBV12-3 or TRBV12-4 and TRBJ2-7, with 8 bases identical to TRBD1. This CDR3 has 11 amino acids. Trimming took 6 bases from V and 12 from J; bases not matched to a gene: 7. The CDR3 here is CASSSGQGGYF. The CDR3 DNA reads as TGTGCCAGCAGCTCAGGACAGGGTGGGTACTTC.

V is TRBV6-5 and J is TRBJ2-7; 8 positions match TRBD1. The germline V gene has CDR1 MNHEY and CDR2 SVGAGI. V lost 7 bases, J lost 2 bases, and 7 bases stayed unmatched. The CDR3 extends over 14 amino acids. The CDR3 is CASTGTGAPYEQYF. In DNA, the CDR3 is TGTGCCAGCACCGGGACAGGCGCCCCCTACGAGCAGTACTTC.

The CDR3 is CASSAGGLAGTYEQYF. In nucleotides, the CDR3 is TGTGCCAGCAGTGCAGGGGGACTAGCGGGAACCTACGAGCAGTACTTC. V usage is TRBV11-2 and J usage is TRBJ2-7; 13 bases match TRBD2. Unmatched junction bases numbered 7, after V lost 6 bases and J lost 2 bases. This CDR3 is built from 16 residues. Germline V gene lookup returns CDR1 SGHAT and CDR2 FQNNGV. Complete variable domain (other parts from reference TRBV11-2 and TRBJ2-7): EAGVAQSPRYKIIEKRQSVAFWCNPISGHATLYWYQQILGQGPKLLIQFQNNGVVDDSQLPKDRFSAERLKGVDSTLKIQPAKLEDSAVYLCASSAGGLAGTYEQYFGPGTRLTVT.

The chain uses TRBV29-1 and TRBJ2-1, with 12 positions matching TRBD2. With 7 bases clipped from V and 8 bases from J, the junction kept 12 bases outside the gene matches. Germline lookup yields CDR1 SQVTM and CDR2 ANQGSEA. CDR3 length: 15 residues. The CDR3 DNA reads as TGCAGCGCCCAACGACTAGCGGGAGTCGGAGATGAGCAGTTCTTC. Residues: CSAQRLAGVGDEQFF.

The chain recombines TRBV15 with TRBJ2-1, with 10 bases identical to TRBD2. The CDR3 loop spans 14 amino acids. With V trimmed by 8 bases and J by 7 bases, 8 bases remained unmatched. Looked up from germline, CDR1 is LNHNV and CDR2 is YYDKDF (reference sequence). The chain's CDR3 is CATGLSAGGNEQFF. DNA for the CDR3: TGTGCCACCGGGCTCTCAGCGGGAGGGAATGAGCAGTTCTTC.

V is TRBV9 and J is TRBJ2-7; 7 bases are a match to TRBD1. Germline lookup yields CDR1 SGDLS and CDR2 YYNGEE. The trim removed 4 bases at V and 2 bases at J, leaving 12 bases unmatched. The CDR3 is 16 amino acids. The CDR3 bases are TGTGCCAGCAGCCCCACCCGGGACAGAGGAGCCTACGAGCAGTACTTC. This translates into CASSPTRDRGAYEQYF.

The chain couples TRBV7-9 to TRBJ1-1; D is possibly TRBD1 (5 bases). The CDR3 has 15 amino acids. Trimming removed 5 bases from V and 1 base from J, with 14 bases in between. Germline values: CDR1 SEHNR, CDR2 FQNEAQ (reference sequence). CDR3 amino acids: CASSTEQARNTEAFF. CDR3 sequence (DNA): TGTGCCAGCAGCACCGAACAGGCCCGGAACACTGAAGCTTTCTTT.

CDR3 sequence: CASSPTVRDTEAFF. CDR3 sequence (DNA): TGTGCCAGCAGTCCCACAGTCCGCGACACTGAAGCTTTCTTT. The rearrangement links TRBV6-5 to TRBJ1-1; no firm D call. Germline lookup yields CDR1 MNHEY and CDR2 SVGAGI. V lost 5 bases to trimming and J lost 3 bases, with 13 bases between them. This CDR3 contains 14 residues.

This chain joins TRBV14 and TRBJ2-2; the D gene is possibly TRBD1 (6 bases). V was clipped by 3 bases and J by 4 bases, with 9 bases between them. The CDR3 covers 14 residues. CDR1 is SGHDN and CDR2 is FVKESK in the germline V gene. CDR3 DNA sequence: TGTGCCAGCAGCCACCTACAGGGCACCGGGGAGCTGTTTTTT. Translated: CASSHLQGTGELFF.

The chain has TRBV7-2 and TRBJ2-3, with 7 positions matching TRBD2. The CDR3 length is 16 residues. Germline trimming cut 5 bases from V and 1 base from J; bases unmatched to any gene: 9. Germline V gene sequence: CDR1 SGHTA, CDR2 FQGNSA. The CDR3 nucleotides are TGTGCCAGCAGCCTCCTGACTAGCAGGGGCACAGATACGCAGTATTTT. Translation gives CASSLLTSRGTDTQYF.

The genes are TRBV5-1 and TRBJ2-7; D call uncertain. V lost 0 bases and J lost 7, with 8 bases in between. CDR3 length: 12 residues. The germline V gene has CDR1 SGHRS and CDR2 YFSETQ. The CDR3 loop reads CASSLAGEEQYF. CDR3 coding DNA: TGCGCCAGCAGCTTGGCGGGTGAGGAGCAGTACTTC.

J is TRBJ2-7 and V is TRBV10-2, with 7 positions matching TRBD1. The CDR3 covers 13 residues. CDR1 WSHSY and CDR2 SAAADI come from the germline V gene. V lost 8 bases and J lost 6; bases outside the gene matches: 10. The CDR3 nucleotides read TGCGCCAGCTCTTACGACAGGGCCTGCGAGCAGTACTTC. Its translation is CASSYDRACEQYF.

About this clone itself: Other DNA sequences in the same sample also yield this CDR3. V is TRBV7-9 and J is TRBJ2-5; D is ambiguous. V gave up 3 bases and J gave up 4 bases, with 6 bases separating them. Germline values: CDR1 SEHNR, CDR2 FQNEAQ (reference sequence). This CDR3 has 12 residues. The CDR3 spells CASSLSGETQYF. The CDR3 DNA is TGTGCCAGCAGCTTGTCGGGAGAGACCCAGTACTTC.

The rearrangement links TRBV27 to TRBJ2-4; weak D call: TRBD1 (5 bases). V shed 6 bases and J shed 0 bases, with 15 bases lying between them. CDR1 and CDR2 (germline): MNHEY, SMNVEV (reference sequence). The CDR3 is 16 amino acids. CDR3 loop: CASRDPGSLAKNIQYF. The CDR3 nucleotides read TGTGCCAGCAGGGACCCAGGGTCCTTAGCCAAAAACATTCAGTACTTC.

The chain combines TRBV5-5 with TRBJ1-5, with D uncertain. CDR1 SGHKS and CDR2 YYEKEE come from the germline V gene (reference sequence). This CDR3 spans 15 amino acids. V was clipped by 0 bases and J by 6 bases, with 13 bases between them. This chain's CDR3 is CASSLGAGSRQPQHF. For the CDR3, the DNA is TGTGCCAGCAGCTTGGGGGCTGGCAGCCGTCAGCCCCAGCATTTT.